The 9 T cell receptor beta chains below were found in one sample sequenced in a study of blood T cell repertoires in COVID-19. Assay used: immunoSEQ multiplex PCR; TCRdb lists only in-frame clones, some missing. Of approximately 150,000 clones in the sample, 87% were seen once. Input material: PBMCs or T cells enriched from blood (not recorded which). The receptors stem from a man aged 55 to 70 who had recovered from COVID-19.

V gene TRBV7-9 combines with J gene TRBJ2-1; 7 nucleotides match TRBD2. This CDR3 has 14 amino acids. V shed 5 bases and J 0 bases; nucleotides not matched to a gene: 1. CDR1 is SEHNR, CDR2 FQNEAQ, per germline (reference sequence). CDR3 in amino acids: CASSPGGSYNEQFF. The CDR3 DNA is TGTGCCAGCAGCCCGGGGGGCTCCTACAATGAGCAGTTCTTC.

The V call is TRBV9, the J call TRBJ2-6; D is unclear. The CDR3 extends over 14 amino acids. The V gene's germline CDR1 is SGDLS and CDR2 YYNGEE. V was cut by 3 bases and J by 3 bases, with 7 bases left in between. The CDR3 spells CASSAPHGANVLTF. The CDR3 bases are TGTGCCAGCAGCGCGCCACATGGGGCCAACGTCCTGACTTTC.

The chain combines TRBV20-1 with TRBJ2-2, with 7 bases lining up with TRBD1. The V gene end was trimmed by 3 bases and the J gene end by 5 bases; junction bases not matched to a gene: 6. Germline V gene data show CDR1 as DFQATT and CDR2 as SNEGSKA (reference sequence). This CDR3 contains 14 residues. The CDR3 DNA reads as TGCAGTGCTAGTTCGACAGGGATAACCGGGGAGCTGTTTTTT. This sequence encodes CSASSTGITGELFF.

This clone was counted only a few times. The rearrangement links TRBV10-3 to TRBJ2-7; no clear D gene. The CDR3 totals 12 residues. Germline assignment: CDR1 ENHRY and CDR2 SYGVKD. V lost 3 bases, J lost 5 bases, and 8 bases lay in between. The CDR3 is CAISDSRDEQYF. The CDR3 coding sequence is TGTGCCATCAGTGACTCCCGGGACGAGCAGTACTTC.

This rearrangement joins TRBV7-8 to TRBJ2-2; D gene uncertain. The germline V and J ends were trimmed by 4 bases and 7 bases, with 10 bases remaining between them. Germline CDR1 is SGHVS and CDR2 is FQNEAQ. This CDR3 spans 13 amino acids. CDR3 bases: TGTGCCAGCAGCTCCCGTTCGGGCGGGGAGCTGTTTTTT. This gives the protein CASSSRSGGELFF. The variable domain in full, with the rest retrieved from reference TRBV7-8 and TRBJ2-2, is GAGVSQSPRYKVAKRGQDVALRCDPISGHVSLFWYQQALGQGPEFLTYFQNEAQLDKSGLPSDRFFAERPEGSVSTLKIQRTQQEDSAVYLCASSSRSGGELFFGEGSRLTVL.

A note on this clone: Different DNA sequences within this sample yield the same CDR3. The chain has TRBV24-1 and TRBJ1-5; tentative D call: TRBD1 (5 bases). Germline V gene sequence: CDR1 KGHDR, CDR2 SFDVKD. The CDR3 loop spans 14 amino acids. The germline V and J ends were trimmed by 0 bases and 7 bases, with 9 bases remaining between them. CDR3 protein: CATSDLQGTQPQHF. CDR3 in DNA: TGTGCCACCAGTGATTTGCAGGGAACCCAGCCCCAGCATTTT.

V usage is TRBV5-5 and J usage is TRBJ2-7; weak D call: TRBD2 (5 bases). Germline loops: CDR1 SGHKS, CDR2 YYEKEE (reference sequence). The CDR3 length is 14 residues. V lost 1 base and J lost 0, with 8 bases in between. The CDR3 sequence is CASSLRAGSYEQYF. In DNA form, the CDR3 reads TGTGCCAGCAGCTTGAGGGCGGGCTCCTACGAGCAGTACTTC.

This chain connects TRBV28 to TRBJ2-7, with 7 nucleotides matching TRBD2. Germline V gene lookup returns CDR1 MDHEN and CDR2 SYDVKM. This CDR3 has 14 residues. Trimming at V came to 3 bases and at J to 3 bases, leaving 5 bases not matched to a gene. In nucleotides, the CDR3 is TGTGCCAGCAGTTTGGGGCTAGCGGTCTACGAGCAGTACTTC. It specifies CASSLGLAVYEQYF.

V usage is TRBV6-1 and J usage is TRBJ2-7; D gene unclear. CDR1 is MNHNS and CDR2 is SASEGT in the germline V gene. The ends were cut back, 0 bases at V and 9 bases at J, with 6 bases in the middle. This CDR3 comprises 11 residues. The CDR3 DNA is TGTGCCAGCAGTGAAGCGCCGGTGCAGTACTTC. Translating gives CASSEAPVQYF.